These 12 T cell receptor beta chains were sequenced from one sample in a study of blood T cell repertoires in COVID-19. The assay was immunoSEQ multiplex PCR, and TCRdb's table has in-frame clones only and misses some. The repertoire has 30,000 to 35,000 clones, 87% of them found once; the top ten carry roughly 44%. The sequenced sample was peripheral blood. The receptors come from a human donor in a cohort sampled during active COVID-19.

The rearrangement links TRBV3-1 (or the pseudogene TRBV3-2) to TRBJ1-1; TRBD1 aligns across 9 bases. The CDR3 contains 13 residues. In germline, CDR1 is LGHDT, CDR2 YNNKEL (reference sequence). Germline trimming cut 4 bases from V and 5 bases from J; bases unmatched to any gene: 2. The CDR3 loop reads CASSRDRGTEAFF. The CDR3 bases are TGTGCCAGCAGCCGCGACAGGGGGACTGAAGCTTTCTTT.

There are a few counts of this clone. The CDR3 region is CASSFRNTGELFF. For the CDR3, the DNA is TGTGCCAGCAGCTTCAGGAACACCGGGGAGCTGTTTTTT. This chain uses TRBV7-9 with TRBJ2-2; unclear D gene. With 3 bases removed from V and 1 base from J, the gap between germline ends came to 3 bases. The CDR3 consists of 13 residues. CDR1 is SEHNR and CDR2 is FQNEAQ in the germline V gene (reference sequence).

This clone was found once. This rearrangement joins TRBV4-3 to TRBJ2-3; unclear D gene. Between the trimmed V and J ends, which lost 0 bases and 0 bases, there was a span of 10 bases. The length of the CDR3 is 16 residues. In germline, CDR1 is LGHNA, CDR2 YSLEER. The chain's CDR3 is CASSQDWYSSTDTQYF. DNA of the CDR3: TGCGCCAGCAGCCAAGATTGGTACTCTAGCACAGATACGCAGTATTTT.

This sequence joins TRBV9 and TRBJ2-7; the match to TRBD1 covers 7 bases. With 0 bases clipped from V and 7 bases from J, the junction kept 4 bases outside the gene matches. Germline assignment: CDR1 SGDLS and CDR2 YYNGEE. The CDR3 has 13 residues. The CDR3 nucleotides read TGTGCCAGCAGCGTAGGAGGGGGCGGGGAGCAGTACTTC. Protein sequence: CASSVGGGGEQYF.

The chain couples TRBV3-1 (or the pseudogene TRBV3-2) to TRBJ1-1; 10 positions match TRBD1. This CDR3 region has 13 residues. Germline CDR1 is LGHDT and CDR2 is YNNKEL (reference sequence). Losses at the gene ends were 8 bases for V and 7 bases for J; bases not matched to a gene: 7. The CDR3 protein is CASGRDRGVEAFF. The CDR3 bases are TGTGCCAGCGGCCGGGACAGGGGAGTTGAAGCTTTCTTT.

The genes are TRBV28 and TRBJ1-1; possibly TRBD1 for D (6 bases). Germline assignment: CDR1 MDHEN and CDR2 SYDVKM. The CDR3 extends over 15 amino acids. Trimming pared 2 bases from V and 5 bases from J, leaving 15 bases between. CDR3 DNA sequence: TGTGCCAGCAGTTTACCATCAGGGGCGAGGACTGAAGCTTTCTTT. Translating it yields CASSLPSGARTEAFF.

The chain uses TRBV7-2 and TRBJ2-6, with 11 bases fitting TRBD1. The CDR3 runs 19 residues. With 3 bases clipped from V and 0 bases from J, the junction kept 7 bases outside the gene matches. Looked up from germline, CDR1 is SGHTA and CDR2 is FQGNSA. CDR3 sequence: CASSFPFGTGGSGANVLTF. DNA for the CDR3: TGTGCCAGCAGCTTTCCCTTCGGGACAGGGGGCTCTGGGGCCAACGTCCTGACTTTC.

This sequence joins TRBV9 and TRBJ2-2, with 8 positions matching TRBD2. V lost 0 bases to trimming and J lost 3 bases; unmatched junction nucleotides: 4. Germline CDR1 SGDLS, CDR2 YYNGEE. The CDR3 is 16 residues long. The CDR3 DNA reads as TGTGCCAGCAGCGTAGATGCGGGGGGATACACCGGGGAGCTGTTTTTT. It codes for CASSVDAGGYTGELFF.

This sequence joins TRBV18 and TRBJ2-3; D is possibly TRBD2 (5 bases). CDR3 size: 15 residues. With 0 bases removed from V and 6 bases from J, the gap between germline ends came to 13 bases. Germline V lookup: CDR1 KGHSH, CDR2 LQKENI. The DNA for the CDR3 is TGTGCCAGCTCACCACCGTCGCGGGCTGGGGATACGCAGTATTTT. This sequence encodes CASSPPSRAGDTQYF.

This chain links TRBV28 with TRBJ2-7; 7 nucleotides line up with TRBD2. The junction had 9 bases not matched to a gene; V was cut back by 7 bases and J by 0 bases. This CDR3 has 15 amino acids. Germline lookup yields CDR1 MDHEN and CDR2 SYDVKM. CDR3 sequence: CASISPGGSSYEQYF. CDR3 nucleotide sequence: TGTGCCAGCATCTCCCCCGGGGGGAGCTCCTACGAGCAGTACTTC.

V and J are TRBV28 and TRBJ2-5; 7 bases agree with TRBD2. V shed 2 bases, J shed 1 base, and the junction held 4 bases outside the gene matches. The CDR3 is 15 amino acids. Per germline, CDR1 MDHEN and CDR2 SYDVKM. This CDR3 is CASSLAGVLQETQYF. CDR3 nucleotides: TGTGCCAGCAGTTTAGCGGGGGTCCTCCAAGAGACCCAGTACTTC. Based on the CDR3 plus reference TRBV28 and TRBJ2-5, the full variable domain is DVKVTQSSRYLVKRTGEKVFLECVQDMDHENMFWYRQDPGLGLRLIYFSYDVKMKEKGDIPEGYSVSREKKERFSLILESASTNQTSMYLCASSLAGVLQETQYFGPGTRLLVL.

This clone was observed a handful of times. V and J are TRBV7-9 and TRBJ1-1; D remains unclear. Looked up from germline, CDR1 is SEHNR and CDR2 is FQNEAQ (reference sequence). CDR3 length: 14 amino acids. V lost 0 bases, J lost 1 base, and 6 bases lay in between. The CDR3 protein is CASSLAQWNTEAFF. The DNA for the CDR3 is TGTGCCAGCAGCTTAGCACAGTGGAACACTGAAGCTTTCTTT.